These 32 T cell receptor beta chains were all obtained from the same sample, sequenced in a study of blood T cell repertoires in COVID-19. Measured with immunoSEQ multiplex PCR; TCRdb has only the in-frame clones, and not every one. The sample contains 250,000 to 300,000 clones, about 88% of which appear only once. Sequencing used PBMCs or T cells enriched from blood (not recorded which). Receptor source: an older woman in a cohort exposed to, infected with or recovered from COVID-19 (not recorded which).

The chain uses TRBV18 and TRBJ2-4, with 10 bases fitting TRBD1. CDR1 is KGHSH, CDR2 LQKENI, per germline. The length of the CDR3 is 16 residues. V gave up 4 bases and J gave up 4 bases; unmatched junction bases: 7. CDR3 nucleotide sequence: TGTGCCAGCTCACAACCGGGACAGGGGTCTAAAAACATTCAGTACTTC. Translating it yields CASSQPGQGSKNIQYF.

With regard to this clone: In the same sample, other DNA sequences code for this CDR3. This chain links TRBV28 with TRBJ1-5; 8 bases agree with TRBD1. The germline V gene encodes CDR1 MDHEN and CDR2 SYDVKM. J was trimmed by 0 bases and V by 4 bases; bases with no gene match: 2. The CDR3 is 15 amino acids. The CDR3 DNA reads as TGTGCCAGCAGTTCCGGACAGGGTAGCAATCAGCCCCAGCATTTT. Protein: CASSSGQGSNQPQHF.

A few counts support this clone. The chain combines TRBV3-1 (or the pseudogene TRBV3-2) with TRBJ1-4; D is perhaps TRBD1 (6 bases). From germline, CDR1 is LGHDT and CDR2 YNNKEL (reference sequence). The CDR3 totals 16 residues. Between the trimmed V and J ends, which lost 0 bases and 7 bases, there was a span of 15 bases. CDR3 region: CASSQDAGAGGEKLFF. CDR3 bases: TGTGCCAGCAGCCAAGACGCGGGGGCTGGAGGTGAAAAACTGTTTTTT.

The chain links TRBV6-6 to TRBJ2-7; D may be TRBD1 (6 bases). CDR3 size: 14 residues. Trimming left V 0 bases short and J 5 bases short, with 11 bases between. Germline V gene lookup returns CDR1 MNHNY and CDR2 SVGAGI (reference sequence). The CDR3 spells CASSYSAGVHEQYF. In DNA form, the CDR3 reads TGTGCCAGCAGTTACTCAGCAGGGGTCCACGAGCAGTACTTC.

This clone was counted a few times. The chain joins TRBV2 to TRBJ1-2; 8 bases map to TRBD1. V was pared by 6 bases and J by 9 bases, with 9 bases of the junction left unmatched. CDR1 is SNHLY and CDR2 is FYNNEI in the germline V gene. The CDR3 length is 13 residues. CDR3 in amino acids: CASSPGQGLRYTF. In nucleotides, the CDR3 is TGTGCCAGCAGCCCAGGACAGGGTCTACGCTACACCTTC.

The sample holds one count of this clone. V usage is TRBV7-2 and J usage is TRBJ2-7, with 9 bases matching TRBD2. Germline lookup yields CDR1 SGHTA and CDR2 FQGNSA. Trimming removed 2 bases from V and 5 bases from J; junction bases left unmatched: 7. The CDR3 extends over 15 amino acids. The CDR3: CASSLPSGTSDEQYF. The CDR3 DNA follows: TGTGCCAGCAGCTTACCTAGCGGGACAAGCGACGAGCAGTACTTC.

This chain connects TRBV18 to TRBJ1-2; tentative D call: TRBD1 (5 bases). There are 13 residues in the CDR3. V was cut by 6 bases and J by 8 bases, with 16 bases left in between. Germline CDR1 is KGHSH and CDR2 is LQKENI. CDR3 nucleotide sequence: TGTGCCAGCTCTCCCCCGGCAGGGTCGGGCTACACCTTC. As protein: CASSPPAGSGYTF.

The CDR3 sequence is CASSLGTEQFF. The CDR3 DNA is TGTGCCAGCAGTTTAGGGACAGAGCAGTTCTTC. The chain recombines TRBV12-3 or TRBV12-4 with TRBJ2-1; D is possibly TRBD1 (5 bases). This CDR3 is built from 11 residues. The V and J ends lost 1 base and 10 bases respectively, with 5 bases between them.

The chain links TRBV18 to TRBJ2-5, with TRBD2 identical over 10 bases. The V and J ends lost 3 bases and 1 base, in that order; junction bases with no gene match: 5. CDR3 length equals 16 residues. The germline CDR1 and CDR2 sequences are KGHSH and LQKENI. CDR3 bases: TGTGCCAGCTCACCCCTAGCGGGAGTCCTCCAAGAGACCCAGTACTTC. Translation gives CASSPLAGVLQETQYF. Based on the CDR3 plus reference TRBV18 and TRBJ2-5, the full variable domain is NAGVMQNPRHLVRRRGQEARLRCSPMKGHSHVYWYRQLPEEGLKFMVYLQKENIIDESGMPKERFSAEFPKEGPSILRIQQVVRGDSAAYFCASSPLAGVLQETQYFGPGTRLLVL.

V is TRBV14 and J is TRBJ1-4; D is uncertain. Trimming removed 0 bases from V and 7 bases from J, with 15 bases in between. The CDR3 runs to 16 residues. The V gene's germline CDR1 is SGHDN and CDR2 FVKESK. The CDR3 DNA follows: TGTGCCAGCAGCCAAGAATCAGGAGGGTACGGTGAAAAACTGTTTTTT. This sequence encodes CASSQESGGYGEKLFF.

The V call is TRBV3-1 (or the pseudogene TRBV3-2), the J call TRBJ1-3; D uncertain. Trimming left V 4 bases short and J 4 bases short, with 8 bases between. From germline, CDR1 is LGHDT and CDR2 YNNKEL (reference sequence). The CDR3 spans 13 residues. The CDR3 region has the DNA TGTGCCAGCAGCCTAACGGGGGGAAACACCATATATTTT. Translation: CASSLTGGNTIYF.

This clone showed up just once. This sequence joins TRBV7-2 and TRBJ1-1, with a weak D call TRBD1 (6 bases). Deletions cut 2 bases from V and 1 base from J, with 11 bases between. The CDR3 loop spans 15 amino acids. The V gene's germline CDR1 is SGHTA and CDR2 FQGNSA. CDR3 nucleotide sequence: TGTGCCAGCAGCTTACCCACAGGGCGGAACACTGAAGCTTTCTTT. Protein: CASSLPTGRNTEAFF.

The J gene is TRBJ1-1, the V gene TRBV7-2; D uncertain. Germline assignment: CDR1 SGHTA and CDR2 FQGNSA. CDR3 length: 14 residues. Between the trimmed V and J ends, which lost 2 bases and 5 bases, there was a span of 12 bases. The CDR3 loop reads CASSLFRSGTEAFF. CDR3 coding DNA: TGTGCCAGCAGCTTATTTCGATCGGGGACTGAAGCTTTCTTT. Full variable domain (outside the CDR3, taken from reference TRBV7-2 and TRBJ1-1): GAGVSQSPSNKVTEKGKDVELRCDPISGHTALYWYRQSLGQGLEFLIYFQGNSAPDKSGLPSDRFSAERTGGSVSTLTIQRTQQEDSAVYLCASSLFRSGTEAFFGQGTRLTVV.

CDR3 bases: TGTGCCAGCAGCTTATTTTCCCCCGGCTCATTAGCGGGAGGTGGGCGCAATGAGCAGTTCTTC. Translating it yields CASSLFSPGSLAGGGRNEQFF. The chain combines TRBV7-8 with TRBJ2-1, with TRBD2 matching 10 bases. In germline, CDR1 is SGHVS, CDR2 FQNEAQ. The CDR3 sequence is 21 residues long. With 2 bases clipped from V and 6 bases from J, the junction kept 22 bases outside the gene matches. The complete variable domain, with remaining parts taken from reference TRBV7-8 and TRBJ2-1, reads GAGVSQSPRYKVAKRGQDVALRCDPISGHVSLFWYQQALGQGPEFLTYFQNEAQLDKSGLPSDRFFAERPEGSVSTLKIQRTQQEDSAVYLCASSLFSPGSLAGGGRNEQFFGPGTRLTVL.

The V call is TRBV29-1, the J call TRBJ2-7, with 11 nucleotides matching TRBD2. Unmatched junction bases numbered 6, after V lost 3 bases and J lost 2 bases. Germline values: CDR1 SQVTM, CDR2 ANQGSEA. CDR3 size: 15 residues. The CDR3 DNA reads as TGCAGCGTTGACTATTTGACTAGCGGGACCTACGAGCAGTACTTC. Its translation: CSVDYLTSGTYEQYF.

The chain recombines TRBV11-2 with TRBJ1-1; TRBD1 matches at 9 bases. Unmatched junction bases numbered 4, after V lost 0 bases and J lost 5 bases. Germline CDR1 and CDR2: SGHAT and FQNNGV. The CDR3 runs 15 residues. This CDR3 reads CASSLDPGTGTEAFF. The CDR3 bases are TGTGCCAGCAGCTTAGATCCCGGGACAGGGACTGAAGCTTTCTTT.

This clone was seen a few times. J is TRBJ1-4 and V is TRBV7-9; D is undetermined. Trimming cost V 7 bases and J 5 bases, with 8 bases left between them. The CDR3 spans 12 residues. Germline values: CDR1 SEHNR, CDR2 FQNEAQ (reference sequence). The CDR3 here is CASTAGNEKLFF. The CDR3 DNA follows: TGTGCCAGCACGGCGGGAAATGAAAAACTGTTTTTT.

The chain links TRBV5-1 to TRBJ2-4; tentative D call: TRBD1 (6 bases). Trimming left V 6 bases short and J 1 base short, with 8 bases between. The length of the CDR3 is 13 residues. CDR1 and CDR2 from the germline V gene are SGHRS and YFSETQ. CDR3 sequence: CASTGEAKNIQYF. The CDR3 bases are TGCGCCAGCACAGGGGAGGCCAAAAACATTCAGTACTTC. The full variable domain, its missing parts supplied by reference TRBV5-1 and TRBJ2-4, is KAGVTQTPRYLIKTRGQQVTLSCSPISGHRSVSWYQQTPGQGLQFLFEYFSETQRNKGNFPGRFSGRQFSNSRSEMNVSTLELGDSALYLCASTGEAKNIQYFGAGTRLSVL.

The V and J genes are TRBV7-2 and TRBJ1-2; perhaps TRBD1 as D (5 bases). V lost 4 bases to trimming and J lost 2 bases, with 20 bases between them. Germline V gene lookup returns CDR1 SGHTA and CDR2 FQGNSA. The CDR3 length is 17 residues. CDR3 sequence reads: CASSSQKGNLRNYGYTF. CDR3 in DNA: TGTGCCAGCAGCTCACAGAAGGGGAATCTTCGGAACTATGGCTACACCTTC.

This rearrangement joins TRBV6-5 to TRBJ1-2; 10 bases fit TRBD1. Trimming took 10 bases from V and 4 from J; bases not matched to a gene: 9. In germline, CDR1 is MNHEY, CDR2 SVGAGI. CDR3 size: 14 residues. The CDR3 coding sequence is TGTGCCACAGGGACCGGGACAGGGGTCTATGGCTACACCTTC. Its translation: CATGTGTGVYGYTF.

The chain is built from TRBV5-6 and TRBJ2-7; tentative D call: TRBD1 (6 bases). The germline V and J ends were trimmed by 0 bases and 4 bases, with 14 bases remaining between them. The CDR3 runs 15 residues. Germline CDR1 is SGHDT and CDR2 is YYEEEE. CDR3 amino acids: CASSLVGGHIYEQYF. The DNA for the CDR3 is TGTGCCAGCAGCTTGGTAGGGGGACACATATACGAGCAGTACTTC.

The chain links TRBV6-5 to TRBJ2-1; 7 bases match TRBD1. The trim removed 7 bases at V and 7 bases at J, leaving 10 bases unmatched. The CDR3 totals 14 residues. In germline, CDR1 is MNHEY, CDR2 SVGAGI. CDR3 region: CASTPRGIRNEQFF. The DNA of the CDR3 is TGTGCCAGCACCCCCAGGGGGATTCGTAATGAGCAGTTCTTC.

The V and J genes are TRBV6-5 and TRBJ1-4, with D possibly being TRBD1 (5 bases). The CDR3 length is 14 residues. Looked up from germline, CDR1 is MNHEY and CDR2 is SVGAGI. The V and J ends lost 3 bases and 8 bases respectively, with 13 bases between them. DNA of the CDR3: TGTGCCAGCAGTTATCATCGACAGCACGAAAAACTGTTTTTT. Its translation: CASSYHRQHEKLFF.

The CDR3 here is CASSEGGTASEQYF. CDR3 in DNA: TGTGCCAGCAGTGAAGGGGGGACAGCCTCCGAGCAGTACTTC. The rearrangement joins TRBV6-1 to TRBJ2-7; 7 bases fit TRBD1. The ends lost 1 base at V and 6 bases at J; junction bases unmatched: 6. The CDR3 runs to 14 residues. Per the germline V gene, CDR1 is MNHNS and CDR2 is SASEGT.

The chain links TRBV14 to TRBJ2-5, with D unclear. Trimming removed 1 base from V and 5 bases from J, with 5 bases in between. This CDR3 is 12 amino acids long. Germline V lookup: CDR1 SGHDN, CDR2 FVKESK. The CDR3 loop is CASSQARETQYF. The CDR3 DNA reads TGTGCCAGCAGCCAAGCGCGGGAGACCCAGTACTTC.

V is TRBV5-1 and J is TRBJ2-6; 9 bases fit TRBD1. The V gene end was trimmed by 4 bases and the J gene end by 3 bases; junction bases not matched to a gene: 8. Germline V gene lookup returns CDR1 SGHRS and CDR2 YFSETQ. This CDR3 has 17 residues. The CDR3 is CASSPGQGTVGANVLTF. The CDR3 coding sequence is TGCGCCAGCAGCCCCGGACAGGGGACCGTTGGGGCCAACGTCCTGACTTTC.

The rearrangement joins TRBV18 to TRBJ1-1; the match to TRBD1 covers 9 bases. The CDR3 sequence is 15 residues long. The V and J ends lost 5 bases and 3 bases, in that order; junction bases with no gene match: 7. CDR1 is KGHSH and CDR2 is LQKENI in the germline V gene. CDR3 nucleotides: TGTGCCAGCTCATTACAGGGGGCGCGGGACACTGAAGCTTTCTTT. It yields the protein CASSLQGARDTEAFF. The full variable domain, completed using reference TRBV18 and TRBJ1-1, is NAGVMQNPRHLVRRRGQEARLRCSPMKGHSHVYWYRQLPEEGLKFMVYLQKENIIDESGMPKERFSAEFPKEGPSILRIQQVVRGDSAAYFCASSLQGARDTEAFFGQGTRLTVV.

V gene TRBV27 combines with J gene TRBJ2-7; 8 bases are shared with TRBD1. This CDR3 comprises 15 residues. J was trimmed by 1 base and V by 4 bases; bases with no gene match: 6. The germline CDR1 and CDR2 sequences are MNHEY and SMNVEV (reference sequence). The CDR3 reads CASSSGQVFSYEQYF. In DNA form, the CDR3 reads TGTGCCAGCAGTTCGGGACAGGTTTTTTCCTACGAGCAGTACTTC.

The chain couples TRBV28 to TRBJ2-1; D perhaps matches TRBD2 (5 bases). CDR3 size: 15 residues. V shed 7 bases and J shed 5 bases, with 18 bases lying between them. The V gene's germline CDR1 is MDHEN and CDR2 SYDVKM. The CDR3 DNA follows: TGTGCCAGCACTAAGTCAAAGAGGGAGCACAATGAGCAGTTCTTC. As protein: CASTKSKREHNEQFF.

The chain carries TRBV24-1 and TRBJ2-1, with 9 nucleotides matching TRBD2. Per germline, CDR1 KGHDR and CDR2 SFDVKD. The V and J ends lost 0 bases and 5 bases, in that order; junction bases with no gene match: 7. The CDR3 spans 17 residues. The CDR3 bases are TGTGCCACCAGTGATTTGAGTCTAGCGGGGCAAAACAATGAGCAGTTCTTC. Encoded protein: CATSDLSLAGQNNEQFF.

This chain links TRBV28 with TRBJ2-1, with 10 bases lining up with TRBD2. The CDR3 has 16 amino acids. V was clipped by 8 bases and J by 4 bases; unmatched bases: 11. Germline loops: CDR1 MDHEN, CDR2 SYDVKM. This CDR3 reads CASLQREGGQYNEQFF. CDR3 DNA sequence: TGTGCCAGCCTACAGCGGGAGGGGGGTCAGTACAATGAGCAGTTCTTC.

This chain links TRBV11-2 with TRBJ2-2; 7 nucleotides align to TRBD1. Germline V gene lookup returns CDR1 SGHAT and CDR2 FQNNGV. This CDR3 has 16 residues. V lost 6 bases to trimming and J lost 1 base; unmatched junction nucleotides: 8. The CDR3 loop is CASRRDTGENTGELFF. The DNA for the CDR3 is TGTGCCAGCAGGAGGGACACAGGGGAGAACACCGGGGAGCTGTTTTTT. The variable domain in full, completed from reference TRBV11-2 and TRBJ2-2, reads EAGVAQSPRYKIIEKRQSVAFWCNPISGHATLYWYQQILGQGPKLLIQFQNNGVVDDSQLPKDRFSAERLKGVDSTLKIQPAKLEDSAVYLCASRRDTGENTGELFFGEGSRLTVL.